This T cell receptor (beta chain) was retrieved from a study of cytomegalovirus exposure and HLA in healthy donors. Points from the study as a whole: Most TCR beta V segments were productive about 87% or about 30% of the time in an earlier analysis. Most TCRs appeared rarely, but some public TCRs recurred in many donors.

The germline V gene has CDR1 DFQATT and CDR2 SNEGSKA (reference sequence). Trimming shortened V by 5 bases and J by 4 bases, and 8 bases separated the two germline ends. The CDR3 consists of 11 residues. Turning to this clone: Its matching antigen is unknown.

Amplification used 60 Vbeta primers and 13 Jbeta primers. Original data processing: Approximately 12 million of the about 80 million unique TCR beta chains counted in a later analysis were shared. Method: immunoSEQ multiplex PCR; TCRdb's copy keeps in-frame clones and lacks some. V, J and clone size derive from that table, while D and trimming were established from the DNA sequence. The profile covers approximately 120,000 clones, with around 73% appearing a single time and approximately 8.4% taken by the ten largest. This rearrangement joins TRBV20-1 to TRBJ1-1; D unresolved. The source of this sequence is a middle-aged man in good health and CMV-seronegative. The sample comprised PBMCs. The CDR3 coding sequence is TGCAGTGCTTCACCGGGCACTGAAGCTTTCTTT. Translating it yields CSASPGTEAFF.